A single T cell receptor (beta chain) is shown here with its context. Its target is unknown. An equimolar mix of two oligonucleotides served as the beta constant-region primer for TRBC1 and TRBC2. Nested alpha and beta constant-region primers with the SP2 primer drove four PCR rounds on ligated cDNA. Each CDR3 protein is one row after TCRdb ran MiXCR on the UMI-ligation and nested PCR reads. This sample has 30,000 to 40,000 distinct CDR3 sequences, with approximately 18% found just once. Trimming removed 7 bases from V and 1 base from J; junction bases left unmatched: 10. The CDR3 is made up of 19 amino acids. From germline, CDR1 is WSHSY and CDR2 SAAADI. This entry is derived from a study of naive and memory T cell subsets. The study's findings and limits: Gini index rose across naive, CM, EM and EMRA in CD4 and CD8.

The clonotype comes from a human donor in good health. Sequenced: effector memory CD4+ T cells from blood. Described subset: effector memory, CD45RA- CD27-. V gene TRBV10-2 combines with J gene TRBJ2-1; TRBD2 matches 16 bases. The CDR3 here is CASKGLAGGNAPSYNEQFF. In nucleotides, the CDR3 is TGCGCCAGCAAGGGACTAGCGGGAGGGAACGCACCTTCCTACAATGAGCAGTTCTTC.